The 27 T cell receptor beta chains below were found in one sample sequenced in a study of T cells after yellow fever vaccination (dated by TCRdb to between 2019 and 2020). Library preparation was by 5' RACE. Reads for this sample came from an Illumina NovaSeq 6000. Through fastp at Q25 and MiXCR, TCRdb rebuilt clones from the public reads, retaining in-frame beta chains. CDR3 protein sequences are deduplicated, and each keeps its most common genes and DNA. The sample table contains fewer than 450,000 distinct CDR3 sequences; only one count was recorded for roughly 4% of them. The top ten hold 20% to 25% of the sample. Read against the paper, the sample's treatment or condition label means: live attenuated yellow fever vaccine strain. The sample here was PBMCs, taken 5 days after the yellow fever booster vaccination. These receptors all stem from a man aged 18 to 35 who received the YFV17D yellow fever vaccine.

The genes are TRBV5-1 and TRBJ1-4; D is unresolved. CDR1 is SGHRS, CDR2 YFSETQ, per germline. V was shortened by 0 bases and J by 7 bases, with 16 bases between the two germline ends. The CDR3 spans 16 residues. The CDR3 nucleotides are TGCGCCAGCAGCTTGGCCCTGGTTCGGTTCTCTGAAAAACTGTTTTTT. The encoded protein is CASSLALVRFSEKLFF. Combining the CDR3 with reference TRBV5-1 and TRBJ1-4 gives the whole variable domain KAGVTQTPRYLIKTRGQQVTLSCSPISGHRSVSWYQQTPGQGLQFLFEYFSETQRNKGNFPGRFSGRQFSNSRSEMNVSTLELGDSALYLCASSLALVRFSEKLFFGSGTQLSVL.

This clonotype came up many times. The V gene is TRBV10-3, the J gene TRBJ2-1; 8 bases line up with TRBD2. The trim removed 2 bases at V and 4 bases at J, leaving 10 bases unmatched. CDR3 size: 17 residues. Germline CDR1 and CDR2: ENHRY and SYGVKD. CDR3: CAISEGAGGGMYNEQFF. In DNA, the CDR3 is TGTGCCATCAGTGAGGGCGCGGGGGGCGGAATGTACAATGAGCAGTTCTTC.

At least ten counts were recorded for this clonotype. The genes are TRBV5-6 and TRBJ1-1, with TRBD1 matching 9 bases. Germline assignment: CDR1 SGHDT and CDR2 YYEEEE. V gave up 4 bases and J gave up 6 bases; unmatched junction bases: 7. The CDR3 loop spans 14 amino acids. CDR3 sequence: CASSGGQGLAEAFF. CDR3 in DNA: TGTGCCAGCAGCGGGGGACAGGGATTGGCTGAAGCTTTCTTT.

This clonotype has a handful of counts. This chain uses TRBV4-1 with TRBJ1-2; a possible D gene is TRBD1 (6 bases). Trimming pared 5 bases from V and 6 bases from J, leaving 13 bases between. Germline V CDR1 and CDR2: MGHRA, YSYEKL. CDR3 length equals 13 residues. For the CDR3, the DNA is TGCGCCAGCAGCTCTCAGGGGCGGGATGGCTACACCTTC. It encodes CASSSQGRDGYTF.

This clonotype was counted a few times. The V call is TRBV12-3 or TRBV12-4, the J call TRBJ1-2; 9 positions match TRBD1. The CDR3 consists of 13 residues. The J segment lost 7 bases and the V segment lost 6 bases, leaving 6 bases of the junction unmatched. CDR3: CASRWTGAGGYTF. The CDR3 region has the DNA TGTGCCAGCAGATGGACAGGGGCGGGTGGCTACACCTTC.

This clonotype appeared a few times. CDR3 coding DNA: TGTGCCACCCAGGGGTTTTTGGAGACCCAGTACTTC. Its protein is CATQGFLETQYF. V is TRBV7-2 and J is TRBJ2-5; D possibly corresponds to TRBD1 (6 bases). The CDR3 spans 12 residues. The ends were cut back, 10 bases at V and 5 bases at J, with 14 bases in the middle. Germline V gene data show CDR1 as SGHTA and CDR2 as FQGNSA. The variable domain in full, with the rest retrieved from reference TRBV7-2 and TRBJ2-5, is GAGVSQSPSNKVTEKGKDVELRCDPISGHTALYWYRQSLGQGLEFLIYFQGNSAPDKSGLPSDRFSAERTGGSVSTLTIQRTQQEDSAVYLCATQGFLETQYFGPGTRLLVL.

V gene TRBV5-6 combines with J gene TRBJ2-5; the D is unclear. The CDR3 extends over 15 amino acids. Germline V gives CDR1 SGHDT, CDR2 YYEEEE. The V end lost 4 bases, the J end lost 2 bases, and 15 bases lay between the germline ends. CDR3 nucleotide sequence: TGTGCCAGCAGCCTCCCAAACGTAATGCAAGAGACCCAGTACTTC. Encoded protein: CASSLPNVMQETQYF.

At least ten counts were recorded for this clonotype. V and J are TRBV18 and TRBJ2-1, with D hard to call. This CDR3 spans 13 amino acids. Germline V gene data show CDR1 as KGHSH and CDR2 as LQKENI. Between the trimmed V and J ends, which lost 0 bases and 3 bases, there was a span of 3 bases. The CDR3, as DNA: TGTGCCAGCTCACCACCGAACTACAATGAGCAGTTCTTC. Translation: CASSPPNYNEQFF. Based on the CDR3 plus reference TRBV18 and TRBJ2-1, the full variable domain is NAGVMQNPRHLVRRRGQEARLRCSPMKGHSHVYWYRQLPEEGLKFMVYLQKENIIDESGMPKERFSAEFPKEGPSILRIQQVVRGDSAAYFCASSPPNYNEQFFGPGTRLTVL.

This clonotype has at least ten counts. V gene TRBV5-1 combines with J gene TRBJ2-3, with 7 bases fitting TRBD2. CDR3 length: 16 amino acids. Per germline, CDR1 SGHRS and CDR2 YFSETQ. Germline trimming cut 4 bases from V and 6 bases from J; bases unmatched to any gene: 14. The CDR3 is CASSLQGAGPVDTQYF. Here the CDR3 DNA reads TGCGCCAGCAGCCTCCAGGGAGCGGGGCCGGTGGATACGCAGTATTTT.

This clonotype was detected only a few times. V usage is TRBV6-2 or TRBV6-3 and J usage is TRBJ2-1, with D tentatively TRBD1 (6 bases). Trimming took off 5 bases at V and 6 bases at J, with 14 bases between the two ends. Looked up from germline, CDR1 is MNHEY and CDR2 is SVGEGT. The CDR3 is 14 residues long. CDR3 region: CASSNLGQLNEQFF. In DNA, the CDR3 is TGTGCCAGCAGTAATCTGGGACAACTCAATGAGCAGTTCTTC.

This clonotype was counted at least ten times. In nucleotides, the CDR3 is TGCGCCAGCAGCATAGGGACAGGGCTCTCCTACAATGAGCAGTTCTTC. Its translation is CASSIGTGLSYNEQFF. The chain carries TRBV5-1 and TRBJ2-1; 9 nucleotides line up with TRBD1. The ends lost 4 bases at V and 0 bases at J; junction bases unmatched: 5. CDR1 SGHRS and CDR2 YFSETQ come from the germline V gene. This CDR3 spans 16 amino acids.

J is TRBJ1-2 and V is TRBV5-1; 8 bases line up with TRBD1. Trimming cost V 1 base and J 9 bases; bases outside gene matches: 11. Germline V gives CDR1 SGHRS, CDR2 YFSETQ. This CDR3 is 15 amino acids long. The CDR3 nucleotides read TGCGCCAGCAGCTTGTTGATGACAGGGGATGCTAGCTACACCTTC. It yields the protein CASSLLMTGDASYTF. The complete variable domain, with remaining parts taken from reference TRBV5-1 and TRBJ1-2, reads KAGVTQTPRYLIKTRGQQVTLSCSPISGHRSVSWYQQTPGQGLQFLFEYFSETQRNKGNFPGRFSGRQFSNSRSEMNVSTLELGDSALYLCASSLLMTGDASYTFGSGTRLTVV.

The rearrangement links TRBV4-3 to TRBJ2-7; D is undetermined. CDR1 LGHNA and CDR2 YSLEER come from the germline V gene. The CDR3 covers 14 residues. Trimming took 3 bases from V and 0 from J, leaving 9 bases between them. The CDR3 is CASSQKHFSYEQYF. CDR3 bases: TGCGCCAGCAGCCAGAAACATTTCTCCTACGAGCAGTACTTC.

This clonotype has more than one count but fewer than ten. The gene calls are TRBV4-1 and TRBJ2-3; a weak D match, TRBD2 (7 bases). CDR3 size: 16 residues. V gave up 2 bases and J gave up 1 base, with 13 bases separating them. Germline CDR1 is MGHRA and CDR2 is YSYEKL. The CDR3 DNA reads as TGCGCCAGCAGCCAATGGGGGGGCCGACGCACAGATACGCAGTATTTT. This gives the protein CASSQWGGRRTDTQYF.

A few counts support this clonotype. The gene calls are TRBV19 and TRBJ2-5; perhaps D is TRBD1 or TRBD2 (5 bases each). This CDR3 is 15 amino acids long. CDR1 is LNHDA, CDR2 SQIVND, per germline (reference sequence). The V and J ends lost 3 bases and 1 base respectively, with 12 bases between them. The chain's CDR3 is CASSIGTVPQETQYF. CDR3 bases: TGTGCCAGTAGTATCGGGACCGTACCCCAAGAGACCCAGTACTTC.

This chain uses TRBV6-5 with TRBJ2-7; D is possibly TRBD1 (5 bases). The V end lost 7 bases, the J end lost 0 bases, and 7 bases lay between the germline ends. The CDR3 extends over 12 amino acids. Germline values: CDR1 MNHEY, CDR2 SVGAGI. CDR3: CASTDSSYEQYV. CDR3 coding DNA: TGTGCCAGCACCGACAGCTCCTACGAGCAGTACGTC.

Ten or more counts support this clonotype. The CDR3 DNA sequence: TGCGCCAGCAGCTTGGGCGGGGGGTCCAATGAGCAGTTCTTC. Translation gives CASSLGGGSNEQFF. This chain uses TRBV5-1 with TRBJ2-1, with 8 bases aligning to TRBD2. The CDR3 length is 14 residues. J lost 6 bases, V lost 0 bases, and 2 bases had no gene match. CDR1 and CDR2 from the germline V gene are SGHRS and YFSETQ.

In nucleotides, the CDR3 is TGTGCCAGCAGTCCGACGGTCGTTGGCATTCAGTACTTC. It yields the protein CASSPTVVGIQYF. The chain joins TRBV27 to TRBJ2-4; D gene unclear. Germline-derived CDR1 and CDR2 are MNHEY and SMNVEV (reference sequence). V was trimmed by 5 bases and J by 9 bases, leaving 14 bases between them. This CDR3 region has 13 residues.

This clonotype came up a few times. This sequence joins TRBV6-5 and TRBJ2-5; 11 bases align to TRBD1. The germline V gene encodes CDR1 MNHEY and CDR2 SVGAGI. V lost 0 bases and J lost 2; bases outside the gene matches: 2. This CDR3 comprises 16 residues. The CDR3 nucleotides are TGTGCCAGCAGTTACTCGGGACAGGGGGTACAAGAGACCCAGTACTTC. Protein product: CASSYSGQGVQETQYF.

There are a few counts of this clonotype. The chain uses TRBV19 and TRBJ2-7, with D possibly matching TRBD2 (5 bases). Germline V gene data show CDR1 as LNHDA and CDR2 as SQIVND (reference sequence). The CDR3 runs to 12 residues. The germline V and J ends were trimmed by 7 bases and 5 bases, with 12 bases remaining between them. The CDR3 nucleotides read TGTGCCAGTAAGGGAGAAAGCAACGAGCAGTACGTC. The encoded protein is CASKGESNEQYV.

Ten or more counts support this clonotype. The rearrangement links TRBV7-2 to TRBJ2-5; TRBD2 aligns across 7 bases. The CDR3 covers 17 residues. The junction had 14 bases not matched to a gene; V was cut back by 5 bases and J by 2 bases. The germline gives CDR1 SGHTA, CDR2 FQGNSA. CDR3 in amino acids: CASSLNPWAGEQETQYF. As DNA, the CDR3 is TGTGCCAGCAGCCTCAACCCTTGGGCGGGGGAACAAGAGACCCAGTACTTC.

This clonotype was counted between two and nine times. The chain couples TRBV4-2 to TRBJ2-7; no clear D gene. This CDR3 comprises 16 residues. V was shortened by 0 bases and J by 5 bases, with 17 bases between the two germline ends. Germline V gene data show CDR1 as LGHNA and CDR2 as YNFKEQ. The CDR3 here is CASSQDPARLGNEQYF. CDR3 DNA: TGTGCCAGCAGCCAAGATCCGGCTAGACTGGGGAACGAGCAGTACTTC.

This clonotype has only a few counts. The CDR3 sequence: CASSQETGRLNYGYTF. The CDR3 bases are TGCGCCAGCAGCCAAGAAACGGGCAGGCTAAACTATGGCTACACCTTC. The chain couples TRBV4-3 to TRBJ1-2; D remains unclear. With 0 bases removed from V and 2 bases from J, the gap between germline ends came to 13 bases. This CDR3 contains 16 residues. The germline gives CDR1 LGHNA, CDR2 YSLEER.

This clonotype was observed a few times. The chain joins TRBV9 to TRBJ1-6, with D possibly being TRBD1 (6 bases). V gave up 4 bases and J gave up 10 bases, with 15 bases separating them. The CDR3 length is 14 residues. CDR1 is SGDLS and CDR2 is YYNGEE in the germline V gene. CDR3 sequence: CASSPWGAGSPLHF. Here the CDR3 DNA reads TGTGCCAGCAGCCCTTGGGGGGCAGGATCACCCCTCCACTTT.

This clonotype was seen many times. The chain uses TRBV7-9 and TRBJ1-6; D remains ambiguous. Germline V CDR1 and CDR2: SEHNR, FQNEAQ (reference sequence). The V and J ends lost 5 bases and 7 bases respectively, with 18 bases between them. The CDR3 totals 16 residues. CDR3 residues: CASSRRAVKLNSPLHF. CDR3 nucleotides: TGTGCCAGCAGCCGCCGGGCCGTTAAGCTGAATTCACCCCTCCACTTT. The full variable domain, in which reference TRBV7-9 and TRBJ1-6 provide the parts outside the CDR3, is DTGVSQNPRHKITKRGQNVTFRCDPISEHNRLYWYRQTLGQGPEFLTYFQNEAQLEKSRLLSDRFSAERPKGSFSTLEIQRTEQGDSAMYLCASSRRAVKLNSPLHFGNGTRLTVT.

The chain employs TRBV20-1 and TRBJ1-3, with 8 bases fitting TRBD1. Germline V CDR1 and CDR2: DFQATT, SNEGSKA (reference sequence). With V trimmed by 0 bases and J by 0 bases, 7 bases remained unmatched. The CDR3 extends over 17 amino acids. CDR3 DNA sequence: TGCAGTGCTAGAGATAGGGACAGGTACTTCTCTGGAAACACCATATATTTT. This translates into CSARDRDRYFSGNTIYF.

This clonotype was counted at least ten times. J is TRBJ1-2 and V is TRBV7-9, with D possibly TRBD1 on 5 matching bases. The CDR3 has 14 amino acids. Per the germline V gene, CDR1 is SEHNR and CDR2 is FQNEAQ (reference sequence). Trimming removed 2 bases from V and 4 bases from J, with 11 bases in between. In nucleotides, the CDR3 is TGTGCCAGCAGCTTATCGCAGGGACCCTATGGCTACACCTTC. The encoded protein is CASSLSQGPYGYTF.